This TCR beta chain derives from a study of blood T cell repertoires in COVID-19. The study counted Cohort 3 donors as recovered given two negative PCRs, clearance, or symptom resolution. Original processing notes: Estimation of nucleated cell counts was performed using reference gene primer amplification. The table came from immunoSEQ multiplex PCR; TCRdb's copy has only in-frame clones and leaves some out. V and J calls and clone size come straight from that table; D and trimming were deduced from the DNA. Among 450,000 to 500,000 clones listed, about nine tenths were seen once. Sequenced material: PBMCs or T cells enriched from blood (not recorded which). This receptor was obtained from a woman younger than 30 who had recovered from COVID-19.

Here the CDR3 reads CAIPTQRRVGAGELFF. Written as DNA, the CDR3 is TGTGCCATCCCCACCCAGAGGCGGGTTGGGGCCGGGGAGCTGTTTTTT. The chain uses TRBV27 and TRBJ2-2; D perhaps matches TRBD2 (5 bases). This CDR3 has 16 residues. V shed 10 bases and J shed 6 bases, with 24 bases lying between them. From germline, CDR1 is MNHEY and CDR2 SMNVEV (reference sequence).